What follows is one T cell receptor beta chain and its context. Its antigen is undetermined. This sample stems from a study of OX40 agonist ivuxolimab in advanced cancers. Turning to the study itself: The drug used for patients, ivuxolimab, was an agonistic anti-OX40 (CD134) antibody. Participants averaged approximately 65 years of age (range about 23 to 90) and were around 80% male.

CDR1 is SGHRS and CDR2 is YFSETQ in the germline V gene. The CDR3 is 15 residues long. Trimming cost V 4 bases and J 2 bases; bases outside gene matches: 7. Method: immunoSEQ multiplex PCR; TCRdb's copy keeps in-frame clones and lacks some. The table shows tens of thousands of clones, with 80% to 85% occurring only once. Study-level results: Clones of CD4+ and CD8+ blood T cells grew by week 6 at doses of 0.1 to 3.0 mg/kg. Expanded clones were, on average, more numerous in CD8+ T cells than in CD4+.

The clonotype comes from an adult with an advanced solid tumor such as melanoma, head and neck, liver or kidney cancer. The rearrangement joins TRBV5-1 to TRBJ2-5; 8 bases match TRBD2. This specimen consisted of CD4+ or CD8+ T cells sorted from blood, obtained in a trial of the OX40 agonist ivuxolimab. CDR3 residues: CASSGSTSGQETQYF. In DNA, the CDR3 is TGCGCCAGCAGCGGGTCCACTAGCGGTCAAGAGACCCAGTACTTC.